These T cell receptor beta chains were read from a single sample in a study of a mutant IDH1 vaccine in newly diagnosed glioma. Using immunoSEQ multiplex PCR, the repertoire was profiled, and TCRdb retains in-frame clones only, with some absent. The data contain over 30,000 clones, around four fifths of them singletons. Material: peripheral blood mononuclear cells (PBMCs), obtained from a glioma patient treated with radiotherapy, temozolomide or both. Receptors were obtained from a man between 45 and 60 years old with glioma. Some clones in this sample may be carry-over from other donors' samples. Both conserved end residues are part of each CDR3. Each record gives: V gene, D gene, J gene, clone size, CDR3 DNA, CDR3 protein. The D gene is left open where the match is weak. The size of a clone is reported for some rows only, either as once, few or many, or as a class for expanded clones.

v_call: TRBV4-1; d_call: .; j_call: TRBJ1-3; clone_size: .; cdr3_nt: TGCGCCAGCAGCCAAGGGAGGACTGGAAACACCATATATTTT; cdr3_aa: CASSQGRTGNTIYF
v_call: TRBV19; d_call: .; j_call: TRBJ1-4; clone_size: .; cdr3_nt: TGTGCCAGTATGAGCGGGGCCGCAACTAATGAAAAACTGTTTTTT; cdr3_aa: CASMSGAATNEKLFF
v_call: TRBV15; d_call: .; j_call: TRBJ1-5; clone_size: .; cdr3_nt: TGTGCCACCAGCAGAGGCGCAGGGAGCAGAGTGAGTCAGCCCCAGCATTTT; cdr3_aa: CATSRGAGSRVSQPQHF
v_call: TRBV15; d_call: .; j_call: TRBJ2-7; clone_size: .; cdr3_nt: TGTGCCACCAGCCACCAGGGGATGGAGTCCTACGAGCAGTACTTC; cdr3_aa: CATSHQGMESYEQYF
v_call: TRBV6-1; d_call: TRBD2; j_call: TRBJ2-7; clone_size: few; cdr3_nt: TGTGCCAGCAGTGACGGGGGACTAGCTAGGGGCGAGCAGTACTTC; cdr3_aa: CASSDGGLARGEQYF
v_call: TRBV11-3; d_call: .; j_call: TRBJ1-2; clone_size: .; cdr3_nt: TGTGCCAGCAGCCGCGGGACGGACCCTGAGGGCTACACCTTC; cdr3_aa: CASSRGTDPEGYTF
v_call: TRBV4-1; d_call: TRBD1; j_call: TRBJ1-1; clone_size: .; cdr3_nt: TGCGCCAGCAGCCAAGAAGTGACAGGGGACACTGAAGCTTTCTTT; cdr3_aa: CASSQEVTGDTEAFF
v_call: TRBV6-5; d_call: .; j_call: TRBJ2-2; clone_size: .; cdr3_nt: TGTGCCAGCAGTTACTCTAGGCCCGGGGAGCTGTTTTTT; cdr3_aa: CASSYSRPGELFF
v_call: TRBV5-4; d_call: .; j_call: TRBJ2-1; clone_size: .; cdr3_nt: TGTGCCAGCAGCTTAATGGCTAGCCCCCATGAGCAGTTCTTC; cdr3_aa: CASSLMASPHEQFF
v_call: TRBV15; d_call: TRBD2; j_call: TRBJ2-1; clone_size: .; cdr3_nt: TGTGCCACCAGCAGAGAACTAGCGGTCTACAATGAGCAGTTCTTC; cdr3_aa: CATSRELAVYNEQFF